A single sample gave rise to the 20 T cell receptor beta chains below, sequenced in a study of CD8 T cells in ankylosing spondylitis. Their antigen targets remain unknown. Via MiXCR, TCRdb re-called the 5' RACE reads, giving one row per CDR3 protein. The sample consists of about 800,000 distinct CDR3 sequences, 12% of them appearing once. Points from the study as a whole: About 8 highly homologous variants made up a TCR beta motif that seemed to typify ankylosing spondylitis blood.

Sequencing input: blood, either unsorted or a sorted T cell fraction (not recorded which). These receptors were collected from a male donor with ankylosing spondylitis.

This clonotype appeared many times. The V call is TRBV6-1, the J call TRBJ1-1, with D hard to call. This CDR3 comprises 14 residues. V lost 2 bases and J lost 4, with 11 bases in between. CDR1 is MNHNS and CDR2 is SASEGT in the germline V gene. CDR3 sequence (DNA): TGTGCCAGCAGTGAACAGGTTATCGGCACTGAAGCTTTCTTT. The encoded protein is CASSEQVIGTEAFF.

At least ten counts were recorded for this clonotype. The rearrangement uses TRBV20-1 and TRBJ2-4, with D perhaps matching TRBD1 or TRBD2 (5 bases each). CDR3 length: 12 amino acids. The V end was cut by 3 bases, the J end by 9 bases, with 12 bases between. Germline V lookup: CDR1 DFQATT, CDR2 SNEGSKA (reference sequence). CDR3 residues: CSASRGPRIQYF. CDR3 DNA: TGCAGTGCTAGTAGGGGACCGCGCATTCAGTACTTC.

Sample share makes this clonotype medium-sized. The rearrangement links TRBV12-3 or TRBV12-4 to TRBJ2-1; D unclear. Trimming took off 10 bases at V and 0 bases at J, with 13 bases between the two ends. The CDR3 covers 14 residues. The CDR3 coding sequence is TGTGCCACCTCCCTCACCCGCTCCTACAATGAGCAGTTCTTC. This sequence encodes CATSLTRSYNEQFF.

The chain carries TRBV6-2 or TRBV6-3 and TRBJ2-3; D gene unclear. The germline gives CDR1 MNHEY, CDR2 SVGEGT. This CDR3 contains 12 residues. Trimming stripped 5 bases from V and 3 bases from J, with 6 bases between. CDR3 residues: CASSRMTDTQYF. The CDR3 DNA reads TGTGCCAGCAGTCGAATGACAGATACGCAGTATTTT.

This sequence joins TRBV20-1 and TRBJ2-5; D is unclear. The CDR3 is 16 amino acids. V dropped 3 bases and J dropped 5 bases, with 22 bases sitting between them. Looked up from germline, CDR1 is DFQATT and CDR2 is SNEGSKA (reference sequence). The CDR3 DNA is TGCAGTGCTAGTCCCCTGAGGTGGCTGTGGGATGAGACCCAGTACTTC. Its translation is CSASPLRWLWDETQYF.

For this clonotype: The junction and the germline gene differ at one end; a read error may be behind it. The V gene is TRBV7-6, the J gene TRBJ2-2, with D tentatively TRBD1 (6 bases). CDR1 SGHVS and CDR2 FNYEAQ come from the germline V gene. This CDR3 is 16 amino acids long. The CDR3 DNA follows: TGTGCCAGCAGCTTAGAAACAGGGACGAACACCGGGGAGCTGCTTTTT. This translates into CASSLETGTNTGELLF.

This clonotype has just a few counts. The J gene is TRBJ2-7, the V gene TRBV6-2 or TRBV6-3; no definite D call. V lost 5 bases to trimming and J lost 3 bases, with 8 bases between them. The CDR3 contains 12 residues. Looked up from germline, CDR1 is MNHEY and CDR2 is SVGEGT. CDR3 sequence reads: CASSQHLYEQYF. In DNA form, the CDR3 reads TGTGCCAGCAGTCAACACCTCTACGAGCAGTACTTC.

The V and J genes are TRBV11-2 and TRBJ2-2; D is undetermined. V dropped 5 bases and J dropped 1 base, with 14 bases sitting between them. CDR1 and CDR2 (germline): SGHAT, FQNNGV. The CDR3 sequence is 16 residues long. The CDR3 sequence is CASSTRGALNTGELFF. For the CDR3, the DNA is TGTGCCAGCAGCACTCGAGGCGCCTTGAACACCGGGGAGCTGTTTTTT. Filled out from reference TRBV11-2 and TRBJ2-2, the complete variable domain reads EAGVAQSPRYKIIEKRQSVAFWCNPISGHATLYWYQQILGQGPKLLIQFQNNGVVDDSQLPKDRFSAERLKGVDSTLKIQPAKLEDSAVYLCASSTRGALNTGELFFGEGSRLTVL.

The sample holds a few counts of this clonotype. The chain recombines TRBV28 with TRBJ1-4; D unclear. V gave up 7 bases and J gave up 7 bases, with 19 bases separating them. In germline, CDR1 is MDHEN, CDR2 SYDVKM. The CDR3 runs 15 residues. CDR3 loop: CASTLSNGIGEKLFF. CDR3 sequence (DNA): TGTGCCAGCACTCTTTCTAATGGGATAGGTGAAAAACTGTTTTTT.

V is TRBV6-1 and J is TRBJ2-1, with D possibly matching TRBD2 (6 bases). There are 14 residues in the CDR3. Germline CDR1 is MNHNS and CDR2 is SASEGT. The ends were cut back, 7 bases at V and 2 bases at J, with 12 bases in the middle. Written as DNA, the CDR3 is TGTGCCAGCATAGGTAGCGGTACCTACAATGAGCAGTTCTTC. Its protein product is CASIGSGTYNEQFF.

The gene calls are TRBV7-3 and TRBJ2-2; 8 bases line up with TRBD2. The CDR3 consists of 14 residues. CDR1 is SGHTA and CDR2 is FQGTGA in the germline V gene. Trimming took 5 bases from V and 6 from J; bases not matched to a gene: 5. CDR3 in DNA: TGTGCCAGCAGCACGGGACTAGAGGCCGGGGAGCTGTTTTTT. Translating gives CASSTGLEAGELFF.

J is TRBJ2-1 and V is TRBV12-5, with TRBD2 matching over 8 bases. The CDR3 sequence is 17 residues long. V was clipped by 0 bases and J by 3 bases; unmatched bases: 7. Germline loops: CDR1 LGHNT, CDR2 FRNRAP. CDR3 DNA sequence: TGTGCTAGTGGTTTGGTACGGACGGGGGGGAACTACAATGAGCAGTTCTTC. Its translation is CASGLVRTGGNYNEQFF.

This clonotype occurred a few times. The chain carries TRBV6-5 and TRBJ2-7; D remains unclear. Germline loops: CDR1 MNHEY, CDR2 SVGAGI. This CDR3 comprises 15 residues. The ends were cut back, 2 bases at V and 1 base at J, with 12 bases in the middle. DNA for the CDR3: TGTGCCAGCAGTTACATGGCCGCCGCTTCCTACGAGCAGTACTTC. Its protein product is CASSYMAAASYEQYF.

V and J are TRBV3-1 and TRBJ2-7; the match to TRBD2 covers 7 bases. The CDR3 consists of 16 residues. Germline V CDR1 and CDR2: LGHDT, YNNKEL (reference sequence). J lost 4 bases, V lost 0 bases, and 9 bases had no gene match. As DNA, the CDR3 is TGTGCCAGCAGCCAAGATGGTTGGAGCGGGAAATACGAGCAGTACTTC. It codes for CASSQDGWSGKYEQYF.

In its sample, this clonotype was seen a few times. The chain joins TRBV27 to TRBJ1-5; D gene ambiguous. Deletions cut 9 bases from V and 0 bases from J, with 9 bases between. This CDR3 has 13 amino acids. The germline CDR1 and CDR2 sequences are MNHEY and SMNVEV (reference sequence). This CDR3 reads CASGGDSNQPQHF. The CDR3 bases are TGTGCCAGTGGCGGAGATAGCAATCAGCCCCAGCATTTT.

This clonotype came up a few times. This chain uses TRBV7-2 with TRBJ2-2; D not resolved. V lost 0 bases, J lost 7 bases, and 9 bases lay in between. The CDR3 extends over 14 amino acids. The germline CDR1 and CDR2 sequences are SGHTA and FQGNSA. CDR3 nucleotide sequence: TGTGCCAGCAGCTTAGCAAGGCGTAGCGGGGAGCTGTTTTTT. It specifies CASSLARRSGELFF.

The chain links TRBV9 to TRBJ2-3; TRBD1 is a possible D gene (5 bases). The CDR3 covers 15 residues. Germline CDR1 reads SGDLS; CDR2 reads YYNGEE. V gave up 4 bases and J gave up 1 base, with 13 bases separating them. CDR3 amino acids: CASSLQVRGTDTQYF. Written as DNA, the CDR3 is TGTGCCAGCAGCCTACAGGTGAGAGGCACAGATACGCAGTATTTT.

This chain joins TRBV12-3 or TRBV12-4 and TRBJ2-3, with 10 bases lining up with TRBD2. Trimming took 3 bases from V and 4 from J; bases not matched to a gene: 7. The CDR3 spans 16 residues. The CDR3 DNA reads as TGTGCCAGCAGTTTTACTTTAGCGGGGGGACCAGATACGCAGTATTTT. Its protein is CASSFTLAGGPDTQYF.

The chain combines TRBV7-2 with TRBJ1-3; no reliable D call. This CDR3 region has 14 residues. V lost 2 bases and J lost 4, with 9 bases in between. CDR1 SGHTA and CDR2 FQGNSA come from the germline V gene. In nucleotides, the CDR3 is TGTGCCAGCAGCTTATTCGGTGGGGGAAACACCATATATTTT. It specifies CASSLFGGGNTIYF.

The rearrangement joins TRBV18 to TRBJ2-5, with D maybe TRBD2 (6 bases). The CDR3 has 14 amino acids. Trimming shortened V by 3 bases and J by 9 bases, and 17 bases separated the two germline ends. Germline V gene lookup returns CDR1 KGHSH and CDR2 LQKENI. CDR3 sequence: CASSPLDDPGAQYF. The CDR3 nucleotides read TGTGCCAGCTCACCTTTAGACGACCCGGGGGCCCAGTACTTC.